The 24 T cell receptor beta chains presented below share a single source sample, sequenced in a study of shared clonotypes between healthy human individuals. The repertoire was sequenced with immunoSEQ multiplex PCR; TCRdb's copy has only in-frame clones and lacks some. The sample has 450,000 to 500,000 clones, roughly 80% seen once. The specimen was PBMCs. All receptors derive from a woman aged 35 to 49 in good health. Some clones in this sample may be carry-over from other donors' samples.

The table lists this clone with a few counts. This is likely an artifact of a read error, given a far larger clone one base away. In DNA, the CDR3 is TGTGCCAGCAGCTTTATGAACACTGAAGCTTTCTTT. Translating gives CASSFMNTEAFF. This sequence joins TRBV13 and TRBJ1-1, with unresolved D. The germline V gene encodes CDR1 PRHDT and CDR2 FYEKMQ (reference sequence). Trimming cost V 3 bases and J 0 bases, with 2 bases left between them. The CDR3 runs 12 residues.

V and J are TRBV23-1 and TRBJ2-1, with D perhaps matching TRBD2 (7 bases). TRBV23-1 belongs to the ORF category, with a function that is uncertain. The CDR3 is 16 residues long. Trimming cost V 8 bases and J 5 bases, with 22 bases left between them. CDR3 protein: CASDGGPGVRDNEQFF. CDR3 DNA: TGCGCCAGCGACGGGGGGCCCGGGGTGAGGGACAATGAGCAGTTCTTC.

V usage is TRBV7-9 and J usage is TRBJ1-1; D not certain. The V gene lost 1 base and the J gene lost 3 bases, with 9 bases spanning the gap. The CDR3 is made up of 14 amino acids. CDR1 and CDR2 (germline): SEHNR, FQNEAQ (reference sequence). CDR3 nucleotides: TGTGCCAGCAGCTTAGTGAACAGCGACACTGAAGCTTTCTTT. This translates into CASSLVNSDTEAFF.

DNA for the CDR3: TGTGCCAGCAGCCCCTACCCCGGACAGGCTCACTACAATGAGCAGTTCTTC. Residues: CASSPYPGQAHYNEQFF. The rearrangement links TRBV7-8 to TRBJ2-1, with TRBD1 matching 7 bases. J was trimmed by 3 bases and V by 5 bases; bases with no gene match: 13. Germline CDR1 SGHVS, CDR2 FQNEAQ. The CDR3 consists of 17 residues.

V usage is TRBV6-5 and J usage is TRBJ2-4; 8 bases are a match to TRBD2. The CDR3 loop spans 15 amino acids. Germline V gene lookup returns CDR1 MNHEY and CDR2 SVGAGI. Germline trimming cut 6 bases from V and 0 bases from J; bases unmatched to any gene: 4. In DNA form, the CDR3 reads TGTGCCAGCAGCCCCGGGGGGGTAGCCAAAAACATTCAGTACTTC. It yields the protein CASSPGGVAKNIQYF.

The V call is TRBV7-2, the J call TRBJ1-1; TRBD1 might be the D (6 bases). The CDR3 is 13 residues long. The germline CDR1 and CDR2 sequences are SGHTA and FQGNSA. V lost 8 bases, J lost 2 bases, and 12 bases lay in between. CDR3 protein: CASGWGANTEAFF. The CDR3 nucleotides are TGTGCCAGCGGGTGGGGGGCCAACACTGAAGCTTTCTTT.

The gene calls are TRBV2 and TRBJ1-1; D perhaps matches TRBD1 (6 bases). The CDR3 is made up of 15 amino acids. The germline CDR1 and CDR2 sequences are SNHLY and FYNNEI. V lost 2 bases to trimming and J lost 2 bases, with 12 bases between them. CDR3 DNA: TGTGCCAGCAGTGAACAGGGGACGGCCAACACTGAAGCTTTCTTT. Protein sequence: CASSEQGTANTEAFF.

This clone was seen only once. This chain uses TRBV6-5 with TRBJ2-7, with D maybe TRBD2 (5 bases). The CDR3 extends over 13 amino acids. Trimming pared 4 bases from V and 2 bases from J, leaving 9 bases between. Germline CDR1 reads MNHEY; CDR2 reads SVGAGI. CDR3 DNA sequence: TGTGCCAGCAGTTTGGGAGATACCTACGAGCAGTACTTC. It translates to CASSLGDTYEQYF.

The chain combines TRBV7-2 with TRBJ2-1; D is uncertain. V lost 0 bases and J 4 bases, leaving 10 bases between the germline ends. Germline assignment: CDR1 SGHTA and CDR2 FQGNSA. The CDR3 spans 15 residues. The CDR3 DNA reads TGTGCCAGCAGCTTAGCGCGAGGACGGTACAATGAGCAGTTCTTC. Residues: CASSLARGRYNEQFF. The complete variable domain, with remaining parts taken from reference TRBV7-2 and TRBJ2-1, reads GAGVSQSPSNKVTEKGKDVELRCDPISGHTALYWYRQSLGQGLEFLIYFQGNSAPDKSGLPSDRFSAERTGGSVSTLTIQRTQQEDSAVYLCASSLARGRYNEQFFGPGTRLTVL.

Many counts were recorded for this clone. The genes are TRBV10-3 and TRBJ2-5; 9 bases align to TRBD2. The V gene end was trimmed by 10 bases and the J gene end by 5 bases; junction bases not matched to a gene: 14. Germline-derived CDR1 and CDR2 are ENHRY and SYGVKD. This CDR3 comprises 15 residues. CDR3 DNA: TGTGCCACACAGGACAGCGGGGGGTCGTGGGAGACCCAGTACTTC. Protein product: CATQDSGGSWETQYF.

This rearrangement joins TRBV19 to TRBJ2-7; 8 positions match TRBD1. Trimming at V came to 3 bases and at J to 1 base, leaving 11 bases not matched to a gene. In germline, CDR1 is LNHDA, CDR2 SQIVND (reference sequence). This CDR3 is built from 17 residues. DNA of the CDR3: TGTGCCAGTAGTATTGGGGACAGGCTTATTTCTTCCTACGAGCAGTACTTC. The encoded protein is CASSIGDRLISSYEQYF.

On this clone itself: This sequence may be a read error, since a much larger clone differs from it by one base. The chain couples TRBV30 to TRBJ2-2, with 9 bases that match TRBD1. From germline, CDR1 is GTSNPN and CDR2 SVGIG (reference sequence). The CDR3 is 13 residues long. CDR3 in DNA: TGTGCCCGGAGTGGGACAGGGTCCGGGGAGCTGTTTTTT. Protein sequence: CARSGTGSGELFF.

The chain is built from TRBV5-1 and TRBJ2-2, with 8 bases matching TRBD1. The CDR3 runs to 16 residues. After removal of 1 base from V and 4 bases from J, the junction contained 6 bases not matched to a gene. CDR1 is SGHRS and CDR2 is YFSETQ in the germline V gene. The DNA for the CDR3 is TGCGCCAGCAGCTTGAACGGACAGGGTATCACCGGGGAGCTGTTTTTT. This encodes CASSLNGQGITGELFF.

The J gene is TRBJ2-7, the V gene TRBV18; TRBD2 agrees at 7 bases. Germline V lookup: CDR1 KGHSH, CDR2 LQKENI. The CDR3 contains 15 residues. V dropped 2 bases and J dropped 2; count of bases not matched to a gene: 6. CDR3 in amino acids: CASSPFSGDPYEQYF. For the CDR3, the DNA is TGTGCCAGCTCACCATTCAGCGGGGACCCCTACGAGCAGTACTTC.

V is TRBV27 and J is TRBJ2-1, with 9 bases lining up with TRBD2. Per the germline V gene, CDR1 is MNHEY and CDR2 is SMNVEV (reference sequence). The CDR3 has 16 residues. After removal of 6 bases from V and 3 bases from J, the junction contained 9 bases not matched to a gene. CDR3 sequence reads: CASSTYSGSRYNEQFF. In nucleotides, the CDR3 is TGTGCCAGCAGCACGTATAGCGGGAGTCGCTACAATGAGCAGTTCTTC.

The chain combines TRBV5-6 with TRBJ1-2; D ambiguous. CDR1 is SGHDT, CDR2 YYEEEE, per germline. This CDR3 spans 14 amino acids. Trimming took 4 bases from V and 5 from J, leaving 15 bases between them. CDR3 in amino acids: CASSPWVGPYGYTF. The CDR3 nucleotides are TGTGCCAGCAGCCCCTGGGTAGGGCCTTATGGCTACACCTTC.

The chain combines TRBV11-3 with TRBJ2-3; TRBD2 is a possible D gene (5 bases). Germline lookup yields CDR1 SGHNT and CDR2 YENEEA. The CDR3 has 12 amino acids. Trimming removed 5 bases at V and 4 bases at J, with 7 bases between. CDR3 bases: TGTGCCAGCAGCGAGGGATCAGATACGCAGTATTTT. This encodes CASSEGSDTQYF. Full variable domain (rest looked up from reference TRBV11-3 and TRBJ2-3): EAGVVQSPRYKIIEKKQPVAFWCNPISGHNTLYWYLQNLGQGPELLIRYENEEAVDDSQLPKDRFSAERLKGVDSTLKIQPAELGDSAVYLCASSEGSDTQYFGPGTRLTVL.

The chain recombines TRBV7-2 with TRBJ1-5; tentatively, D is TRBD1 (6 bases). This CDR3 is 14 amino acids long. V was clipped by 2 bases and J by 5 bases, with 10 bases between them. Germline V gene sequence: CDR1 SGHTA, CDR2 FQGNSA. CDR3 sequence: CASSLRTDYQPQHF. The DNA for the CDR3 is TGTGCCAGCAGCTTAAGGACAGACTATCAGCCCCAGCATTTT.

The CDR3 here is CAWSVTHEGTEAFF. As DNA, the CDR3 is TGTGCCTGGAGTGTAACCCACGAAGGCACTGAAGCTTTCTTT. The chain uses TRBV30 and TRBJ1-1; D unclear. The CDR3 consists of 14 residues. Germline CDR1 GTSNPN, CDR2 SVGIG (reference sequence). Trimming shortened V by 0 bases and J by 4 bases, and 12 bases separated the two germline ends.

The chain couples TRBV7-6 to TRBJ2-7; possibly TRBD1 for D (5 bases). The V and J ends lost 1 base and 1 base respectively, with 14 bases between them. Per the germline V gene, CDR1 is SGHVS and CDR2 is FNYEAQ. CDR3 size: 16 residues. For the CDR3, the DNA is TGTGCCAGCAGCTTAGAAAGGGGCCCCCTTTCCTACGAGCAGTACTTC. It specifies CASSLERGPLSYEQYF.

In regard to this clone: This could be a read error, since a much larger clone is one nucleotide away. Different DNA sequences within this sample yield the same CDR3. The rearrangement joins TRBV7-3 to TRBJ1-1; the match to TRBD1 covers 7 bases. Germline CDR1 SGHTA, CDR2 FQGTGA. CDR3 length: 14 residues. Trimming at V came to 2 bases and at J to 1 base, leaving 1 base not matched to a gene. This CDR3 reads CASSLAGGNTEAFF. CDR3 DNA: TGTGCCAGCAGCTTAGCAGGGGGGAACACTGAAGCTTTCTTT.

The chain is built from TRBV25-1 and TRBJ1-1; a weak D match, TRBD1 (6 bases). The V end was cut by 2 bases, the J end by 8 bases, with 9 bases between. Germline V gene data show CDR1 as MGHDK and CDR2 as SYGVNS. This CDR3 has 12 amino acids. The CDR3: CASSEGGREAFF. The CDR3 DNA follows: TGTGCCAGCAGTGAAGGGGGGCGCGAAGCTTTCTTT.

V and J are TRBV5-6 and TRBJ2-1, with 8 bases matching TRBD1. There are 14 residues in the CDR3. CDR1 SGHDT and CDR2 YYEEEE come from the germline V gene. The junction had 6 bases not matched to a gene; V was cut back by 4 bases and J by 6 bases. The CDR3 DNA reads TGTGCCAGCAGCGAACAGGGGGTCCTCAATGAGCAGTTCTTC. Encoded protein: CASSEQGVLNEQFF.

In regard to this clone: With a much larger clone just one base away, this may be a read error. The V and J genes are TRBV7-2 and TRBJ1-1, with D unclear. Germline values: CDR1 SGHTA, CDR2 FQGNSA. Between the trimmed V and J ends, which lost 2 bases and 1 base, there was a span of 5 bases. The CDR3 consists of 13 residues. CDR3 in DNA: TGTGCCAGCAGCTTATCCGGGAACACTGAAGCTTTCTTT. Its translation is CASSLSGNTEAFF.